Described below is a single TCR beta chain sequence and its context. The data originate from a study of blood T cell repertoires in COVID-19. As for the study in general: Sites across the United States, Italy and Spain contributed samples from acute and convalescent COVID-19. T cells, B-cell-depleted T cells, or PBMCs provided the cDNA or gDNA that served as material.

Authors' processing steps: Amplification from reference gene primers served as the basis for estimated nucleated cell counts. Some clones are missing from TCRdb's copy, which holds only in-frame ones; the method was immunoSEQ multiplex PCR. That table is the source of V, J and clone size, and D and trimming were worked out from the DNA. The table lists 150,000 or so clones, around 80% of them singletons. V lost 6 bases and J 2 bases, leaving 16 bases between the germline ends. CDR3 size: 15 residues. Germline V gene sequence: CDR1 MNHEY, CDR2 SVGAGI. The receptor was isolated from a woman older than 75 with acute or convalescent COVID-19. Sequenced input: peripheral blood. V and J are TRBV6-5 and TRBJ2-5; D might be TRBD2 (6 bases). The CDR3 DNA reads TGTGCCAGCAGCCCCGGTAGCGGAGGTCAAGAGACCCAGTACTTC. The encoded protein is CASSPGSGGQETQYF.